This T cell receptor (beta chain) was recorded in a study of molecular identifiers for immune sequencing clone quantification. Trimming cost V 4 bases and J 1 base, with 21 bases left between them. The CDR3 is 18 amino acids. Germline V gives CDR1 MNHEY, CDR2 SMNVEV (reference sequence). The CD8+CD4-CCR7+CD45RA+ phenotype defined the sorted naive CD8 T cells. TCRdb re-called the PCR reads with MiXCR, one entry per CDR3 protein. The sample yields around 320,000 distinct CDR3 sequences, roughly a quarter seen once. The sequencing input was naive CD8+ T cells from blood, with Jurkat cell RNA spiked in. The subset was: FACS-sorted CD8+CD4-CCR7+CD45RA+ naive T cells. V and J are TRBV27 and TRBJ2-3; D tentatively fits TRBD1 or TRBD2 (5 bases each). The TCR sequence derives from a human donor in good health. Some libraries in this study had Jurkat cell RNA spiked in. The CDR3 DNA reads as TGTGCCAGCAGTTCCCTCTCCCGGGGCAGGTTGGGCACAGATACGCAGTATTTT. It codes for CASSSLSRGRLGTDTQYF.